The clone carrying this T cell receptor beta chain occurred once. These data belong to a study of CD8 T cells in ankylosing spondylitis. TCRdb fed the 5' RACE reads into MiXCR, producing one record per CDR3 protein. The sample carries around 340,000 distinct CDR3 sequences, 14% to 15% recorded once. This CDR3 region has 16 residues. The ends lost 6 bases at V and 1 base at J; junction bases unmatched: 10. The germline gives CDR1 MNHNS, CDR2 SASEGT. This clonotype was obtained from a male donor with ankylosing spondylitis or in good health (not recorded which). The sample taken for sequencing was blood, either unsorted or a sorted T cell fraction (not recorded which). This rearrangement joins TRBV6-1 to TRBJ2-5; 8 bases line up with TRBD1. The CDR3 sequence: CASSNTDRDGQETQYF. CDR3 nucleotide sequence: TGTGCCAGCAGCAACACGGACAGGGACGGCCAAGAGACCCAGTACTTC.